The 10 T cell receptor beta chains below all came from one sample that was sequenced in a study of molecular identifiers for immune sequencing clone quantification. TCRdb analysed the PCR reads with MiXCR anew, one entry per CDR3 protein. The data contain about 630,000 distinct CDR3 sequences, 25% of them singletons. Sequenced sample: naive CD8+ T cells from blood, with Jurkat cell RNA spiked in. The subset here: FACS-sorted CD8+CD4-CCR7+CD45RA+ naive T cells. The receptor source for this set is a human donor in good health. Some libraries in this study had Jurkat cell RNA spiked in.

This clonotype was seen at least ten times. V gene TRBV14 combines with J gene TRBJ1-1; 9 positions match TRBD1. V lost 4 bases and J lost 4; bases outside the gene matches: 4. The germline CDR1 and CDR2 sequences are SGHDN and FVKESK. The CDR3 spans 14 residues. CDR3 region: CASSPNRGPTEAFF. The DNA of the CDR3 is TGTGCCAGCAGCCCGAACAGGGGGCCCACTGAAGCTTTCTTT. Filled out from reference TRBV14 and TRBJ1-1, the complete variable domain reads EAGVTQFPSHSVIEKGQTVTLRCDPISGHDNLYWYRRVMGKEIKFLLHFVKESKQDESGMPNNRFLAERTGGTYSTLKVQPAELEDSGVYFCASSPNRGPTEAFFGQGTRLTVV.

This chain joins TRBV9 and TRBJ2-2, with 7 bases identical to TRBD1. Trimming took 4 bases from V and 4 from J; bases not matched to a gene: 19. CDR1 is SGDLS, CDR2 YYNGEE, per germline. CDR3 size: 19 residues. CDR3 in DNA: TGTGCCAGCAGCCCCTGGACAGGTTTCACCCTGGGGACCACCGGGGAGCTGTTTTTT. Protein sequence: CASSPWTGFTLGTTGELFF. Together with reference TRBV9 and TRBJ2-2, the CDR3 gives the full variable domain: DSGVTQTPKHLITATGQRVTLRCSPRSGDLSVYWYQQSLDQGLQFLIQYYNGEERAKGNILERFSAQQFPDLHSELNLSSLELGDSALYFCASSPWTGFTLGTTGELFFGEGSRLTVL.

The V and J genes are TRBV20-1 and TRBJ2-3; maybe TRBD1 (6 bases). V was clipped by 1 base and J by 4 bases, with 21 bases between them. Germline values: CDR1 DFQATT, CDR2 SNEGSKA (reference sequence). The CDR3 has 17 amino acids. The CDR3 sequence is CSARANRGSGDPDTQYF. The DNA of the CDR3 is TGCAGTGCTAGAGCCAACCGCGGGTCAGGGGACCCAGATACGCAGTATTTT.

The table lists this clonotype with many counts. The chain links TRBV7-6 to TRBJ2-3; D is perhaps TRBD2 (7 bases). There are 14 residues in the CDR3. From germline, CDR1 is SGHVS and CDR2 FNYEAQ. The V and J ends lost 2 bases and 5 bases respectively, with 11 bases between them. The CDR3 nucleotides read TGTGCCAGCAGCTTAAGGGGGGGCAGAGATACGCAGTATTTT. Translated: CASSLRGGRDTQYF.

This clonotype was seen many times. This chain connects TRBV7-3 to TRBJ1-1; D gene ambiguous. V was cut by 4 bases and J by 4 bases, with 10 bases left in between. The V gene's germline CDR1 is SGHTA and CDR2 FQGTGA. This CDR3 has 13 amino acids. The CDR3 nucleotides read TGTGCCAGCAGCTCCGACATGGGCACTGAAGCTTTCTTT. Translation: CASSSDMGTEAFF. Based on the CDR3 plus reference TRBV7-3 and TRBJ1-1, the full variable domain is GAGVSQTPSNKVTEKGKYVELRCDPISGHTALYWYRQSLGQGPEFLIYFQGTGAADDSGLPNDRFFAVRPEGSVSTLKIQRTERGDSAVYLCASSSDMGTEAFFGQGTRLTVV.

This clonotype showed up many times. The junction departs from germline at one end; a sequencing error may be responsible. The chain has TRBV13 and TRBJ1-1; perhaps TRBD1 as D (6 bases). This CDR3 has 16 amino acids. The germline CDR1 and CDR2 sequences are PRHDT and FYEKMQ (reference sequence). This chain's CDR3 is CASSLGGGSPRAEAFF. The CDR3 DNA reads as TGTGCCAGCAGCCTAGGGGGGGGGTCCCCGAGGGCTGAAGCTTTCTTT.

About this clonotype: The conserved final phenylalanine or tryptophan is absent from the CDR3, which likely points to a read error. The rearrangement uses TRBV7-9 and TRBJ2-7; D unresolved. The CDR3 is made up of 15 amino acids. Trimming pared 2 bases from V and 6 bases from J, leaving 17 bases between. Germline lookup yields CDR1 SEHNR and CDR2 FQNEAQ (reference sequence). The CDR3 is CASSLTEDPNGEQYS. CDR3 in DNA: TGTGCCAGCAGCTTAACCGAGGACCCAAACGGCGAGCAGTACTCC.

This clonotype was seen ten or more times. The CDR3 sequence is CASSLGSGEQYF. In DNA form, the CDR3 reads TGTGCCAGCAGCTTGGGTTCGGGTGAGCAGTACTTC. This chain joins TRBV12-3 or TRBV12-4 and TRBJ2-7; D remains unclear. The V end lost 6 bases, the J end lost 7 bases, and 13 bases lay between the germline ends. The CDR3 has 12 amino acids.

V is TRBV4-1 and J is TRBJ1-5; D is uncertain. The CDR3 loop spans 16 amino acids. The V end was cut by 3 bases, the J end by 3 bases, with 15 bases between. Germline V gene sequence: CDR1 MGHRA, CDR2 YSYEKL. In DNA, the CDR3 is TGCGCCAGCAGCCAGACGGGCCCCGGGTACAATCAGCCCCAGCATTTT. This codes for CASSQTGPGYNQPQHF.

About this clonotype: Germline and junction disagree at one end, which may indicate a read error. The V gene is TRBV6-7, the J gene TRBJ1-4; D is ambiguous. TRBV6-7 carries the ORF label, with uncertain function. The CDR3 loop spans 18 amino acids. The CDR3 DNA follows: TGTGCCAGCAGTTACCCGACTGATTGCAATGCAACTAATAAAAAACTGTTTTTT. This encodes CASSYPTDCNATNKKLFF.